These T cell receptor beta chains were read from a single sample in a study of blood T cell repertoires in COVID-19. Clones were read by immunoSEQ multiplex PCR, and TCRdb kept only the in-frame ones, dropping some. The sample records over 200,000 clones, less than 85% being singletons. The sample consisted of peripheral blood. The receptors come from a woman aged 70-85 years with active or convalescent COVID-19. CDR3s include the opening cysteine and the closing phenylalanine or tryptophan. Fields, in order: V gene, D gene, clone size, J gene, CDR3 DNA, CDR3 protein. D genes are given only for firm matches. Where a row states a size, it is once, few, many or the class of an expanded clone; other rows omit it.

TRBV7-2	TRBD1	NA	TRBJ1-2	TGTGCCAGCACCCTAACCCGGGACAGGGGGCTTTCCTATGGCTACACCTTC	CASTLTRDRGLSYGYTF
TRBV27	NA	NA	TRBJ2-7	TGTGCCAGCCATACCTATGACAGCTACGAGCAGTACTTC	CASHTYDSYEQYF
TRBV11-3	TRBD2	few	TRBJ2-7	TGTGCCAGCAGCTTGGATAGCGGGAATACTTACGAGCAGTACTTC	CASSLDSGNTYEQYF
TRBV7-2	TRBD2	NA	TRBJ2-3	TGTGCCAGCAGCTTACGGGTAGCGGGGGGGCTCACAGATACGCAGTATTTT	CASSLRVAGGLTDTQYF
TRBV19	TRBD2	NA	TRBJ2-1	TGTGCCAGTAGTCCGCAATGGACTAGCGCTTACAATGAGCAGTTCTTC	CASSPQWTSAYNEQFF
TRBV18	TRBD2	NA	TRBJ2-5	TGTGCCAGCTCACTCGGACTAGCGGGAGAAGAGACCCAGTACTTC	CASSLGLAGEETQYF
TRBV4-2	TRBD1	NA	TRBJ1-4	TGTGCCAGCAGCGGACAGGGGAGGGCTAATGAAAAACTGTTTTTT	CASSGQGRANEKLFF
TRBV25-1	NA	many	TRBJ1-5	TGTGCCAGCAGTGCCGGGACCCCGGGGGAGCCCCAGCATTTT	CASSAGTPGEPQHF
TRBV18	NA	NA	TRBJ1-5	TGTGCCAGCTCAGCCGGGACGGGAGGCGATCAGCCCCAGCATTTT	CASSAGTGGDQPQHF
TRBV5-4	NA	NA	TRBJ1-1	TGTGCCAGCAGCCCGAGTGGGGGGGGTACTGAAGCTTTCTTT	CASSPSGGGTEAFF
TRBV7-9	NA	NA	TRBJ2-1	TGTGCCAGCGAGAGCTCCTACAATGAGCAGTTCTTC	CASESSYNEQFF
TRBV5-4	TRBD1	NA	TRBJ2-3	TGTGCCAGCAGCTTGGACGGACAGGGGGCCACAGATACGCAGTATTTT	CASSLDGQGATDTQYF
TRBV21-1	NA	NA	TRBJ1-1	TGTGCCAGCAGCAAAGTGGGGGACAGGGGGCGCTGGGAGGAAGCTTTCTTT	CASSKVGDRGRWEEAFF
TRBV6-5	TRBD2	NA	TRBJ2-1	TGTGCCAGCAGTTACCGGGAGGTGTCCTACAATGAGCAGTTCTTC	CASSYREVSYNEQFF
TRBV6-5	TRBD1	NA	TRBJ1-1	TGTGCCAGCAGCCTACCCGGGACAGCGAACACTGAAGCTTTCTTT	CASSLPGTANTEAFF
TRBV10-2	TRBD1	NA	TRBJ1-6	TGCGCCAGCGCACCGACAGGGGGCAATTCACCCCTCCACTTT	CASAPTGGNSPLHF
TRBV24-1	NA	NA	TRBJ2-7	TGTGCCACCTCACACCGGGACACGATGGGATCCTACGAGCAGTACTTC	CATSHRDTMGSYEQYF
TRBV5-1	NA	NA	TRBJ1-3	TGCGCCAGCAGCTTGCGGGACTCTGGAAACACCATATATTTT	CASSLRDSGNTIYF
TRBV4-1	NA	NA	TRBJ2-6	TGCGCCAGCAGCCAAGGAATGCGGGACCTGACTGGGGCCAACGTCCTGACTTTC	CASSQGMRDLTGANVLTF
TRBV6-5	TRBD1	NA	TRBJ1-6	TGTGCCAGCAGATCACCGACAGGGGAGAATTCACCCCTCCACTTT	CASRSPTGENSPLHF
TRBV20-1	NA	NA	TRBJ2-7	TGCAGTGCTCCAACAGAATACGAGCAGTACTTC	CSAPTEYEQYF
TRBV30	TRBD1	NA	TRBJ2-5	TGTGCCTGGAGTGTACGACTTGGGACAGCGCAAGAGACCCAGTACTTC	CAWSVRLGTAQETQYF
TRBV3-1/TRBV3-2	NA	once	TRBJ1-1	TGTGCCAGCAGCCAAGACCTCGCCCCGGGGGCTTTCTTT	CASSQDLAPGAFF
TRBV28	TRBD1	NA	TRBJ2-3	TGTGCTTGGCAGGGGGCGACAGATACGCAGTATTTT	CAWQGATDTQYF
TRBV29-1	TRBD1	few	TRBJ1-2	TGCAGCGTTGGGGGACAGGGACTGGGGGATGGCTACACCTTC	CSVGGQGLGDGYTF
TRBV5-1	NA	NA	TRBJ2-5	TGCGCCAGCAGCCCCGGGAACAAAGAGACCCAGTACTTC	CASSPGNKETQYF
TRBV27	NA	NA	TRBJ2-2	TGTGCCAGCAGTTTGGTCGGGTTAGTGGGCACCGGGGAGCTGTTTTTT	CASSLVGLVGTGELFF
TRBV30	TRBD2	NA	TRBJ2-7	TGTGCCTGGAGTCTGCGGGGGGCGCGGTTCGAGCAGTACTTC	CAWSLRGARFEQYF
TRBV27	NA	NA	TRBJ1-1	TGTGCCAGCAGTTTCTACCGGAACACTGAAGCTTTCTTT	CASSFYRNTEAFF
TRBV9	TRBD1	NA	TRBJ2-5	TGTGCCAGCAGCGTAGCTAAACAGGGGAGCCAAGAGACCCAGTACTTC	CASSVAKQGSQETQYF
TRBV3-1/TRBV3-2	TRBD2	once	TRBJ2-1	TGTGCCAGCAGCCAAGGAGCGGGGGTCCGGGGTGAGCAGTTCTTC	CASSQGAGVRGEQFF
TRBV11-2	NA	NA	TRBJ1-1	TGTGCCAGCAGCTTAGTAAGGGGGAACACTGAAGCTTTCTTT	CASSLVRGNTEAFF
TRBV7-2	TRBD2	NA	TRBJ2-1	TGTGCCAGCAGCTCCTCTAGCGGGGGGTACAATGAGCAGTTCTTC	CASSSSSGGYNEQFF
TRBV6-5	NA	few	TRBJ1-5	TGTGCCAGCGGGCAGGGACTTTATAGCAATCAGCCCCAGCATTTT	CASGQGLYSNQPQHF
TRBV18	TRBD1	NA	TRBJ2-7	TGTGCCAGCTCACCCGGGACAGGGGGACCCTACGAGCAGTACTTC	CASSPGTGGPYEQYF
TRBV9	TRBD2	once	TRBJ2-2	TGTGCCAGCATGCCTAGCGGCACCGGGGAGCTGTTTTTT	CASMPSGTGELFF